Here is one T cell receptor (beta chain) with its context. No antigen is known for it. Given the absence of the conserved phenylalanine or tryptophan at the CDR3 end, a read error is likely. The table came from immunoSEQ multiplex PCR; TCRdb's copy has only in-frame clones and leaves some out. The sample shows approximately 340,000 clones, roughly 70% of them seen only once. Researchers partitioned CD4+ cells into CD45RA+ naive and CD45RA-negative memory subsets. These data belong to a study of shared clonotypes between healthy human individuals. Study observations and caveats: Depth of sequencing was expected to influence donor clonotype sharing.

The CDR3 is 10 amino acids. The germline gives CDR1 SQVTM, CDR2 ANQGSEA. V lost 7 bases to trimming and J lost 10 bases, with 13 bases between them. The chain joins TRBV29-1 to TRBJ1-2, with D uncertain. This TCR was sampled from a young man in good health. Sequencing was carried out using memory CD4+ T cells sorted from blood. Indicated subset: CD45RA-negative fraction. Written as DNA, the CDR3 is TGCAGCGCCCCGACGAGTCCCTACACCTCC. Amino acids: CSAPTSPYTS.